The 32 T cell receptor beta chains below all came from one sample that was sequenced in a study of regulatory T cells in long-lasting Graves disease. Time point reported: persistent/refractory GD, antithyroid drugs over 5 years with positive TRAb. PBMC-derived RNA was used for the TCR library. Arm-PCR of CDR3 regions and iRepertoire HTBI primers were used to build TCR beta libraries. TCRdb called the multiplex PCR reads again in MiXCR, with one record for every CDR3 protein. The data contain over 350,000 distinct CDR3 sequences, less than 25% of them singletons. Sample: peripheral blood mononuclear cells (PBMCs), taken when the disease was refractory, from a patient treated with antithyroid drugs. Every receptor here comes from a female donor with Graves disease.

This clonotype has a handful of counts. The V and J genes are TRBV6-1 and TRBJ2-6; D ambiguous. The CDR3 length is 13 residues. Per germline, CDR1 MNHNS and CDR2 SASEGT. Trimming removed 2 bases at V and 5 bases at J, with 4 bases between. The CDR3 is CASSESRANVLTF. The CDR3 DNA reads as TGTGCCAGCAGTGAATCGCGGGCCAACGTCCTGACTTTC.

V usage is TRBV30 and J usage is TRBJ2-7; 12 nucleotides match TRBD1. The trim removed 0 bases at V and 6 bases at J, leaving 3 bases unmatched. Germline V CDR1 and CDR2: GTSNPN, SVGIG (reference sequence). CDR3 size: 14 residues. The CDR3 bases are TGTGCCTGGAGTGTAGGGACAGGGGGCAGCGAGCAGTACTTC. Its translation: CAWSVGTGGSEQYF.

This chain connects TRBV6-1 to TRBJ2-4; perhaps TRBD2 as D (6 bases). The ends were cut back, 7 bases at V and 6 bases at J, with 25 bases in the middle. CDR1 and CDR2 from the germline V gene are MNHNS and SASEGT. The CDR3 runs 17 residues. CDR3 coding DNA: TGTGCCAGCACCCCGACCACGGGTCCACGGGAGAGAAACATTCAGTACTTC. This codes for CASTPTTGPRERNIQYF.

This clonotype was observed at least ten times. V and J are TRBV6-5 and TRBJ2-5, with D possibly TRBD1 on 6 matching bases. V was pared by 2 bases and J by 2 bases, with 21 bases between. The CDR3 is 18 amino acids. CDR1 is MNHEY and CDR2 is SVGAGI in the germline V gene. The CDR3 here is CASSYTSNRDTAQETQYF. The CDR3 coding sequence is TGTGCCAGCAGTTACACCTCAAACCGGGACACAGCGCAAGAGACCCAGTACTTC.

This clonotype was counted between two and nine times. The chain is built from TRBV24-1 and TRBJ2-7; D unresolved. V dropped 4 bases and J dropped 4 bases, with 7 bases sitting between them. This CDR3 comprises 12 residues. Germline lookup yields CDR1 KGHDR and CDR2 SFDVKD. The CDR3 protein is CATSDPGYEQYF. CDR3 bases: TGTGCCACCAGTGACCCCGGTTACGAGCAGTACTTC.

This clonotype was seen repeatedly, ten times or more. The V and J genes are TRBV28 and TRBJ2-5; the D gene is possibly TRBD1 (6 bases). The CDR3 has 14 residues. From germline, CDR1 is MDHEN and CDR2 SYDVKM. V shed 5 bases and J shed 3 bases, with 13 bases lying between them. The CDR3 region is CASSKQGSKETQYF. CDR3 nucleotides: TGTGCCAGCAGTAAACAGGGTAGTAAAGAGACCCAGTACTTC.

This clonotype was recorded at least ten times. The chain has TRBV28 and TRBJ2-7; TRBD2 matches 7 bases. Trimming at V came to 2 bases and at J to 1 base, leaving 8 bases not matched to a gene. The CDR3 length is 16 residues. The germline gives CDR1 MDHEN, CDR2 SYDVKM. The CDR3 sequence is CASSLRPLATSYEQYF. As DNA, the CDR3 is TGTGCCAGCAGTTTACGTCCACTAGCGACATCCTACGAGCAGTACTTC.

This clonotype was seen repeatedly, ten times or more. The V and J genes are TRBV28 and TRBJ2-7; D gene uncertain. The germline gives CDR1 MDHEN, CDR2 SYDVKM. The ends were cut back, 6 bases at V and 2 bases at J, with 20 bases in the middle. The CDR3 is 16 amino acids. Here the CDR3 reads CASSPRTNSLTYEQYF. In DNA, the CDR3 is TGTGCCAGCAGCCCGAGGACCAATAGCCTGACCTACGAGCAGTACTTC.

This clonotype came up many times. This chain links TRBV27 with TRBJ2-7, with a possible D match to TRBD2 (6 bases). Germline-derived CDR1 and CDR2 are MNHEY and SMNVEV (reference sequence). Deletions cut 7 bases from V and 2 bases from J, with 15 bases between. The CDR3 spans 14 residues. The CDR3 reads CASTSERAPYEQYF. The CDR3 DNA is TGTGCCAGCACCAGCGAGCGGGCACCCTACGAGCAGTACTTC.

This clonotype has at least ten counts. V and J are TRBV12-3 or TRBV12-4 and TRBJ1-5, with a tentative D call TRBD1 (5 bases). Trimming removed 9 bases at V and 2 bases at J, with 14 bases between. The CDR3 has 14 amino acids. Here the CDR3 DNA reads TGTGCCAGTGCACCTTCAGGGCGCAATCAGCCCCAGCATTTT. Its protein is CASAPSGRNQPQHF.

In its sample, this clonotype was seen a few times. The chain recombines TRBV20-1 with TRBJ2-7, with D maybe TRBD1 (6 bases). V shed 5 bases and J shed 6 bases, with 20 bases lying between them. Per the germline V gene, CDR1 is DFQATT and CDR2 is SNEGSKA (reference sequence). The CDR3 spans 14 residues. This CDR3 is CSAAIQGGPLEQYF. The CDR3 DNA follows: TGCAGTGCTGCAATACAGGGTGGTCCACTCGAGCAGTACTTC.

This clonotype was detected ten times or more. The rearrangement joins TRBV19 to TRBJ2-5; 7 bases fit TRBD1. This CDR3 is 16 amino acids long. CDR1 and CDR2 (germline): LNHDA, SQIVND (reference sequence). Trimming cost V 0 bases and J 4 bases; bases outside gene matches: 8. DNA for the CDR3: TGTGCCAGTAGTATAGATCGCGCCGGGACAGTAGAGACCCAGTACTTC. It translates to CASSIDRAGTVETQYF.

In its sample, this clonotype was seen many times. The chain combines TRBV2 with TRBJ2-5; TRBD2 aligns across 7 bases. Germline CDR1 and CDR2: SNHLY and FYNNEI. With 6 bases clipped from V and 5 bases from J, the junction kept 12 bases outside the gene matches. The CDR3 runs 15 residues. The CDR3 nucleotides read TGTGCCAGCAGCCGGGAGGCGTACTCCGGGGAGACCCAGTACTTC. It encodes CASSREAYSGETQYF.

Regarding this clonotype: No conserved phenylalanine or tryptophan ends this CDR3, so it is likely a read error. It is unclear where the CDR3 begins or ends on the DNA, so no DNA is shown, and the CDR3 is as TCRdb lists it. CDR3: CASSLRPP. V usage is TRBV11-2 and J usage is TRBJ2-7. CDR1 and CDR2 (germline): SGHAT, FQNNGV. The CDR3 has 8 residues if both end residues are counted.

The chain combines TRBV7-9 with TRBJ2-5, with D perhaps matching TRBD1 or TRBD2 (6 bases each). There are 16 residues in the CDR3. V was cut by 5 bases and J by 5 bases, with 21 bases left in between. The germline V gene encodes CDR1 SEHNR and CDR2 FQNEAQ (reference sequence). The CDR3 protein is CASSDVGSGGGETQYF. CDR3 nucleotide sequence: TGTGCCAGCAGCGACGTCGGTAGCGGAGGGGGGGAGACCCAGTACTTC.

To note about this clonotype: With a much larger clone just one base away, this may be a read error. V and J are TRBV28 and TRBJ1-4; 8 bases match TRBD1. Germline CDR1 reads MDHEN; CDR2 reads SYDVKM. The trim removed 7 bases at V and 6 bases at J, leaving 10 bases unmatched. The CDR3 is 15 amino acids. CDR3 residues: CASNPQRTGYEKLFF. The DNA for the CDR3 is TGTGCCAGCAATCCCCAGAGGACAGGGTATGAAAAACTGTTTTTT.

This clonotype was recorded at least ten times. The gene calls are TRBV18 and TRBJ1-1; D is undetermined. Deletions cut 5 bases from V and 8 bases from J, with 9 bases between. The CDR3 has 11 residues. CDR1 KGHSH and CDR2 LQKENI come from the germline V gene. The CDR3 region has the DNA TGTGCCAGCTCATCCGTAGGGGAAGCTTTCTTT. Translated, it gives CASSSVGEAFF.

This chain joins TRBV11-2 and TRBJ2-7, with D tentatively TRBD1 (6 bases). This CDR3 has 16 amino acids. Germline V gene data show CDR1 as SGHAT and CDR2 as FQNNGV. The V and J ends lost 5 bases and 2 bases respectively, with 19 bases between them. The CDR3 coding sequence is TGTGCCAGCAGCGAGGGGCACGTGGGGGCGACCTACGAGCAGTACTTC. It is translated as CASSEGHVGATYEQYF.

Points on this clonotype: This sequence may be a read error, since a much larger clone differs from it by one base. The CDR3 sequence is CANSSWTSGGEAQYF. The CDR3 DNA reads TGTGCCAACAGCTCATGGACTAGCGGGGGAGAGGCCCAGTACTTC. This chain links TRBV11-2 with TRBJ2-5; TRBD2 matches 13 bases. The CDR3 has 15 residues. Looked up from germline, CDR1 is SGHAT and CDR2 is FQNNGV.

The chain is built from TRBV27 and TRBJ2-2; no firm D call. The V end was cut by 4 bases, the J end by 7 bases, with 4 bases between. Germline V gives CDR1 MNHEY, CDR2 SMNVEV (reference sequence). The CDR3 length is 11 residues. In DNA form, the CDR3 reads TGTGCCAGCAGTTCAAACGGGGAGCTGTTTTTT. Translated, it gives CASSSNGELFF.

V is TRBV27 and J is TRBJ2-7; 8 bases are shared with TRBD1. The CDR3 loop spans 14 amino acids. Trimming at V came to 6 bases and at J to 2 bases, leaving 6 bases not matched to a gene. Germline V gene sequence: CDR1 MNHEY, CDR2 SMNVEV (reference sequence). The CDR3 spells CASSRQGTTYEQYF. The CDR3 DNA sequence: TGTGCCAGCAGCCGACAGGGGACGACCTACGAGCAGTACTTC.

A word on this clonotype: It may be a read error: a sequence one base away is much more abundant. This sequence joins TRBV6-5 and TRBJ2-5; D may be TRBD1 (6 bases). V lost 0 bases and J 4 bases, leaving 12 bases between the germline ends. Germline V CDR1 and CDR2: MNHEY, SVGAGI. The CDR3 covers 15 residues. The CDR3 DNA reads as TGTGCCAGCAGTTACTCACAGGGCGGTGGAGAGACCCAGTACTTC. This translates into CASSYSQGGGETQYF.

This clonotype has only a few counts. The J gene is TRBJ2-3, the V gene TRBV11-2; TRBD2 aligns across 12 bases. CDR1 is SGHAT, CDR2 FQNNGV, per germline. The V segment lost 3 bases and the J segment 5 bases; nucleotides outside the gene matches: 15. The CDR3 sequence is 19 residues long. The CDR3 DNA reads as TGTGCCAGCAGCTTCACCCCGACTAGCGGGAGAGCCCGGAGAGATACGCAGTATTTT. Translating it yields CASSFTPTSGRARRDTQYF.

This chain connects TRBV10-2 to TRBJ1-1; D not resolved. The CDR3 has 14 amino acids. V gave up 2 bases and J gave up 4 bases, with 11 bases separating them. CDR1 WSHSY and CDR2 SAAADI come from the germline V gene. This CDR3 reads CASSEAGSSTEAFF. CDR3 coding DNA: TGCGCCAGCAGTGAGGCAGGTTCTAGCACTGAAGCTTTCTTT.

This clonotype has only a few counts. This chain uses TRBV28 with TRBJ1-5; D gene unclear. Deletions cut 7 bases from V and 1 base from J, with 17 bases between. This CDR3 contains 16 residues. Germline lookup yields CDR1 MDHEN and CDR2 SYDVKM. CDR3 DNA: TGTGCCAGCATGGACGGCGGGAGGGTCAGCAATCAGCCCCAGCATTTT. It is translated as CASMDGGRVSNQPQHF.

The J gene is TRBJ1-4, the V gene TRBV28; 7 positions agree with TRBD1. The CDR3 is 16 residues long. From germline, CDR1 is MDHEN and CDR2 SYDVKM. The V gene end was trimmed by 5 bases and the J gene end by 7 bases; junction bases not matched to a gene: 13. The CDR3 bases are TGTGCCAGCAGTCCCGACCTAAGGACAGGTGCTGAAAAACTGTTTTTT. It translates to CASSPDLRTGAEKLFF.

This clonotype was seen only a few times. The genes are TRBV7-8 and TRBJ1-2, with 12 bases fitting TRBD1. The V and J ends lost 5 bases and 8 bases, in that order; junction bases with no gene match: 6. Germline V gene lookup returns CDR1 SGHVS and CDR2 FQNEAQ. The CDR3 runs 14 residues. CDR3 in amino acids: CASSAGQGAVGYTF. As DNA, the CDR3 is TGTGCCAGCAGCGCGGGACAGGGGGCGGTCGGCTACACCTTC.

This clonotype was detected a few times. CDR3 DNA sequence: TGCAGCGTTGTGGGACCTTCGAGCACTGAAGCTTTCTTT. Translation: CSVVGPSSTEAFF. This chain joins TRBV29-1 and TRBJ1-1, with D possibly matching TRBD1 (5 bases). V lost 4 bases, J lost 4 bases, and 13 bases lay in between. CDR3 size: 13 residues. Germline lookup yields CDR1 SQVTM and CDR2 ANQGSEA.

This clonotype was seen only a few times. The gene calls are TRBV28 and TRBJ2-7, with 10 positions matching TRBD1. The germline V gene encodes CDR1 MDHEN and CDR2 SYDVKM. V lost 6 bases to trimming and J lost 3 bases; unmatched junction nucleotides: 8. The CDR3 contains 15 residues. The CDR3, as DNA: TGTGCCAGCAGGACGCGGACAGGGGGAGGCTACGAGCAGTACTTC. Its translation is CASRTRTGGGYEQYF.

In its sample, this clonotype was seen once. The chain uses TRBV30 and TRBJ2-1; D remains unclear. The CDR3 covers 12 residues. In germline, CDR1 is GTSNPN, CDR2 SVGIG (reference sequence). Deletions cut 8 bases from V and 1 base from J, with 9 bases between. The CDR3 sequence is CARGRSYNEQFF. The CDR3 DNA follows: TGTGCCCGTGGGCGTTCCTACAATGAGCAGTTCTTC.

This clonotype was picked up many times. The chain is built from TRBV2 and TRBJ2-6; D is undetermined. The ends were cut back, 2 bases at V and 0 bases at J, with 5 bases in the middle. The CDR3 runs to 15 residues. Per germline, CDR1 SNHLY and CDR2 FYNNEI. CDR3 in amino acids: CASSEQSSGANVLTF. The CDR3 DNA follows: TGTGCCAGCAGTGAACAGAGCTCTGGGGCCAACGTCCTGACTTTC.

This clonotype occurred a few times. The CDR3 DNA sequence: TGCGCCAGCAGAGAGACAGGGTTAAATGGCTACACCTTC. This encodes CASRETGLNGYTF. This rearrangement joins TRBV10-2 to TRBJ1-2; 7 bases align to TRBD1. V was pared by 6 bases and J by 6 bases, with 7 bases of the junction left unmatched. CDR3 length equals 13 residues. Germline CDR1 reads WSHSY; CDR2 reads SAAADI.